These 26 T cell receptor beta chains were all obtained from the same sample, sequenced in a study of T cell responses to AZD1222 COVID-19 vaccine. The repertoire was sequenced with immunoSEQ multiplex PCR; TCRdb's copy has only in-frame clones and lacks some. The sample includes over 150,000 clones, more than 90% seen only once; the top ten take 18%. The sequencing here drew on peripheral blood, taken on day 0 of AZD1222 vaccination. These receptors originate from an adult in good health.

This chain uses TRBV14 with TRBJ2-4; no clear D gene. V dropped 4 bases and J dropped 5 bases, with 15 bases sitting between them. Per germline, CDR1 SGHDN and CDR2 FVKESK. CDR3 length equals 15 residues. This CDR3 reads CASSRRELRENIQYF. Written as DNA, the CDR3 is TGTGCCAGCAGCCGCCGTGAGCTTAGAGAAAACATTCAGTACTTC.

This chain uses TRBV18 with TRBJ1-2; no clear D. The CDR3 covers 17 residues. With 3 bases removed from V and 4 bases from J, the gap between germline ends came to 21 bases. Germline values: CDR1 KGHSH, CDR2 LQKENI. The CDR3 spells CASSPNEARPLAYGYTF. Here the CDR3 DNA reads TGTGCCAGCTCACCCAATGAGGCAAGACCGTTGGCCTATGGCTACACCTTC.

J is TRBJ1-1 and V is TRBV28; D is perhaps TRBD1 (5 bases). The CDR3 loop spans 12 amino acids. Trimming cost V 7 bases and J 8 bases, with 14 bases left between them. The germline CDR1 and CDR2 sequences are MDHEN and SYDVKM. The CDR3 coding sequence is TGTGCCAGCACCTTAACAGGATACGAAGCTTTCTTT. Amino acid sequence: CASTLTGYEAFF.

The gene calls are TRBV6-5 and TRBJ1-2; perhaps TRBD1 as D (6 bases). Germline CDR1 MNHEY, CDR2 SVGAGI. The germline V and J ends were trimmed by 5 bases and 7 bases, with 11 bases remaining between them. The CDR3 length is 12 residues. The CDR3 here is CASSTGNAGYTF. The CDR3 DNA reads as TGTGCCAGCAGTACAGGGAACGCTGGCTACACCTTC.

The chain couples TRBV7-3 to TRBJ2-3; the D gene is possibly TRBD1 (5 bases). CDR1 and CDR2 (germline): SGHTA, FQGTGA. This CDR3 has 14 amino acids. Trimming took 6 bases from V and 5 from J, leaving 15 bases between them. In nucleotides, the CDR3 is TGTGCCAGCAGTCGCGGACAAATTGGAGATACGCAGTATTTT. This gives the protein CASSRGQIGDTQYF.

This clone appeared a single time. The gene calls are TRBV12-3 or TRBV12-4 and TRBJ2-3; D is ambiguous. Trimming stripped 6 bases from V and 0 bases from J, with 4 bases between. The CDR3 consists of 12 residues. This chain's CDR3 is CASRASTDTQYF. The CDR3 DNA reads as TGTGCCAGCAGAGCTAGCACAGATACGCAGTATTTT.

The chain carries TRBV3-1 (or the pseudogene TRBV3-2) and TRBJ1-1, with D perhaps TRBD1 (5 bases). This CDR3 region has 16 residues. V gave up 0 bases and J gave up 4 bases, with 15 bases separating them. Germline loops: CDR1 LGHDT, CDR2 YNNKEL (reference sequence). The CDR3 coding sequence is TGTGCCAGCAGCCAAGATATTAGGGGCGCGGGCACTGAAGCTTTCTTT. Encoded protein: CASSQDIRGAGTEAFF.

The V call is TRBV10-3, the J call TRBJ2-7, with D possibly TRBD1 on 6 matching bases. CDR3 size: 15 residues. V was trimmed by 3 bases and J by 2 bases, leaving 14 bases between them. Germline CDR1 ENHRY, CDR2 SYGVKD. The CDR3: CAISESGRGAYEQYF. CDR3 nucleotide sequence: TGTGCCATCAGTGAATCGGGCAGGGGAGCCTACGAGCAGTACTTC.

The chain combines TRBV11-2 with TRBJ2-3; 8 nucleotides agree with TRBD2. CDR1 SGHAT and CDR2 FQNNGV come from the germline V gene. The CDR3 covers 16 residues. Trimming at V came to 5 bases and at J to 0 bases, leaving 7 bases not matched to a gene. DNA for the CDR3: TGTGCCAGCAGCCGAGGACTAGCCTCTAGCACAGATACGCAGTATTTT. This translates into CASSRGLASSTDTQYF.

The V gene is TRBV30, the J gene TRBJ1-3; D unclear. Trimming cost V 7 bases and J 3 bases, with 13 bases left between them. CDR3 length: 13 amino acids. The germline gives CDR1 GTSNPN, CDR2 SVGIG (reference sequence). CDR3 in DNA: TGTGCCTCCGTTACAGCCTTTGGAAACACCATATATTTT. Amino acids: CASVTAFGNTIYF.

The chain has TRBV19 and TRBJ1-1; D gene ambiguous. V was pared by 3 bases and J by 1 base, with 9 bases between. Germline V gene lookup returns CDR1 LNHDA and CDR2 SQIVND (reference sequence). This CDR3 has 14 amino acids. CDR3 sequence (DNA): TGTGCCAGTAGTATCGCAGGAGAGAACACTGAAGCTTTCTTT. It encodes CASSIAGENTEAFF.

The chain uses TRBV11-2 and TRBJ1-1; the D gene is possibly TRBD1 (5 bases). The CDR3 covers 16 residues. V shed 5 bases and J shed 1 base, with 17 bases lying between them. The V gene's germline CDR1 is SGHAT and CDR2 FQNNGV. As DNA, the CDR3 is TGTGCCAGCAGCCCCCGAGGAGGGGATAGGAACACTGAAGCTTTCTTT. Its translation is CASSPRGGDRNTEAFF.

The chain combines TRBV3-1 (or the pseudogene TRBV3-2) with TRBJ1-1; maybe TRBD1 (5 bases). Germline-derived CDR1 and CDR2 are LGHDT and YNNKEL (reference sequence). Trimming cost V 3 bases and J 5 bases, with 7 bases left between them. The CDR3 extends over 12 amino acids. CDR3 residues: CASSHGGTEAFF. CDR3 nucleotide sequence: TGTGCCAGCAGCCACGGGGGGACTGAAGCTTTCTTT.

V gene TRBV11-2 combines with J gene TRBJ1-1; a weak D match, TRBD1 (6 bases). The CDR3 has 13 amino acids. Per germline, CDR1 SGHAT and CDR2 FQNNGV. Trimming took off 4 bases at V and 4 bases at J, with 10 bases between the two ends. CDR3 bases: TGTGCCAGCAGCTGGGGGCAGGGCACTGAAGCTTTCTTT. Its translation: CASSWGQGTEAFF.

The V gene is TRBV19, the J gene TRBJ1-4; 9 bases fit TRBD1. This CDR3 spans 14 amino acids. CDR1 LNHDA and CDR2 SQIVND come from the germline V gene (reference sequence). V shed 6 bases and J 8 bases; nucleotides not matched to a gene: 7. CDR3 sequence reads: CASRRTGEAEKLFF. CDR3 coding DNA: TGTGCCAGTAGGAGGACAGGGGAGGCGGAAAAACTGTTTTTT.

The chain employs TRBV27 and TRBJ1-1, with D unresolved. The CDR3 length is 13 residues. Trimming stripped 7 bases from V and 0 bases from J, with 9 bases between. Germline lookup yields CDR1 MNHEY and CDR2 SMNVEV (reference sequence). The chain's CDR3 is CASMRRMNTEAFF. For the CDR3, the DNA is TGTGCCAGCATGAGACGGATGAACACTGAAGCTTTCTTT.

This chain links TRBV30 with TRBJ1-2; weak D call: TRBD1 (5 bases). V gave up 3 bases and J gave up 6 bases, with 26 bases separating them. The CDR3 loop spans 17 amino acids. Per the germline V gene, CDR1 is GTSNPN and CDR2 is SVGIG (reference sequence). For the CDR3, the DNA is TGTGCCTGGAGAAGGTCAGGGAGACTGTCGGGGTTTAATGGCTACACCTTC. Its translation is CAWRRSGRLSGFNGYTF.

The chain employs TRBV19 and TRBJ2-2, with 9 bases lining up with TRBD1. Germline CDR1 and CDR2: LNHDA and SQIVND (reference sequence). CDR3 length: 15 residues. The junction had 7 bases not matched to a gene; V was cut back by 6 bases and J by 5 bases. The CDR3 DNA follows: TGTGCCAGTAGCCCCACAGGGGGCAGAACCGGGGAGCTGTTTTTT. Protein: CASSPTGGRTGELFF.

The V call is TRBV10-3, the J call TRBJ2-1, with D maybe TRBD2 (6 bases). Trimming removed 7 bases from V and 9 bases from J, with 19 bases in between. The CDR3 has 14 amino acids. Germline CDR1 ENHRY, CDR2 SYGVKD. This CDR3 is CAIMGLRGLGEQFF. CDR3 sequence (DNA): TGTGCCATCATGGGGCTGCGGGGCCTCGGTGAGCAGTTCTTC.

The chain employs TRBV5-1 and TRBJ1-2; no clear D. This CDR3 region has 16 residues. V lost 0 bases and J lost 4, with 16 bases in between. CDR1 is SGHRS and CDR2 is YFSETQ in the germline V gene. CDR3 sequence reads: CASSLDSPSPGYGYTF. As DNA, the CDR3 is TGCGCCAGCAGCTTGGATTCTCCCTCCCCTGGCTATGGCTACACCTTC.

The chain carries TRBV5-1 and TRBJ1-5; D is undetermined. Trimming shortened V by 0 bases and J by 7 bases, and 11 bases separated the two germline ends. Germline values: CDR1 SGHRS, CDR2 YFSETQ. There are 14 residues in the CDR3. The CDR3 here is CASSLEWGNQPQHF. The CDR3 DNA reads as TGCGCCAGCAGCTTGGAGTGGGGAAACCAGCCCCAGCATTTT.

J is TRBJ1-5 and V is TRBV6-2 or TRBV6-3; TRBD1 is a possible D gene (6 bases). The CDR3 is 14 residues long. Germline V gene data show CDR1 as MNHEY and CDR2 as SVGEGT. Trimming shortened V by 6 bases and J by 3 bases, and 12 bases separated the two germline ends. In DNA form, the CDR3 reads TGTGCCAGCAGCTTTGGACAGATCAATCAGCCCCAGCATTTT. As protein: CASSFGQINQPQHF.

The chain carries TRBV5-1 and TRBJ1-2, with 9 bases fitting TRBD1. The V gene's germline CDR1 is SGHRS and CDR2 YFSETQ. Unmatched junction bases numbered 2, after V lost 0 bases and J lost 2 bases. This CDR3 is built from 15 residues. The CDR3 DNA reads as TGCGCCAGCAGCTTGGACAGGGGGCCCAACTATGGCTACACCTTC. Amino acids: CASSLDRGPNYGYTF.

CDR3 DNA: TGTGCCTGGGACAGGCCCACCGGGGAGACCCAGTACTTC. Its translation: CAWDRPTGETQYF. This chain uses TRBV30 with TRBJ2-5; D perhaps matches TRBD1 (6 bases). Germline CDR1 reads GTSNPN; CDR2 reads SVGIG (reference sequence). Trimming cost V 5 bases and J 5 bases, with 15 bases left between them. CDR3 length: 13 amino acids.

The chain carries TRBV7-2 and TRBJ2-6; possible D gene TRBD2, 6 bases. Germline V gene sequence: CDR1 SGHTA, CDR2 FQGNSA. This CDR3 has 13 amino acids. The V end lost 11 bases, the J end lost 0 bases, and 8 bases lay between the germline ends. The chain's CDR3 is CAGGGSGANVLTF. As DNA, the CDR3 is TGTGCCGGGGGAGGCTCTGGGGCCAACGTCCTGACTTTC.

This clone was seen just once. The V and J genes are TRBV7-3 and TRBJ1-1; D might be TRBD1 (5 bases). Germline V gene sequence: CDR1 SGHTA, CDR2 FQGTGA. Trimming pared 1 base from V and 1 base from J, leaving 10 bases between. This CDR3 has 15 residues. The CDR3 nucleotides are TGTGCCAGCAGCTTAATTAGGGGCGAGAACACTGAAGCTTTCTTT. Residues: CASSLIRGENTEAFF. The variable domain in full, completed from reference TRBV7-3 and TRBJ1-1, reads GAGVSQTPSNKVTEKGKYVELRCDPISGHTALYWYRQSLGQGPEFLIYFQGTGAADDSGLPNDRFFAVRPEGSVSTLKIQRTERGDSAVYLCASSLIRGENTEAFFGQGTRLTVV.